This TCR beta chain was captured by sequencing in a study of OX40 agonist ivuxolimab in advanced cancers. Study-level information: Across the patients, intravenous ivuxolimab was delivered every 2 weeks at 0.01 to 10 mg/kg. Checkpoint inhibitors had been given previously to around 38% of patients. Regarding the study as a whole: CD8+ T cells (on average) carried more expanded clones than CD4+ T cells.

Measured with immunoSEQ multiplex PCR; TCRdb has only the in-frame clones, and not every one. The sample has fewer than 90,000 clones; 89% are singletons. This CDR3 spans 15 amino acids. The junction had 9 bases not matched to a gene; V was cut back by 6 bases and J by 6 bases. Per germline, CDR1 LNHDA and CDR2 SQIVND (reference sequence). Turning to this clone: Its antigen remains unknown.

The rearrangement links TRBV19 to TRBJ1-5; 9 bases match TRBD1. The sequence was collected from an adult with an advanced solid tumor such as melanoma, head and neck, liver or kidney cancer. Source: CD4+ or CD8+ T cells sorted from blood, taken in a trial of the OX40 agonist ivuxolimab. CDR3 in amino acids: CASRFRDREAQPQHF. The CDR3, as DNA: TGTGCCAGTAGGTTCCGGGACAGGGAGGCTCAGCCCCAGCATTTT.